Shown below are 12 T cell receptor beta chains from a single sample sequenced in a study of human T cells and chemical hapten exposure. Noted time point: pre-sensitization, week 0. The treatment here: therapeutic diphenylcyclopropenone sensitization with weekly scalp DPC. MiXCR was run by TCRdb on the RACE reads, yielding one entry per CDR3 protein. The table lists 100,000 to 150,000 distinct CDR3 sequences, approximately 15% of them singletons. The sequencing used whole blood, collected in connection with sensitization to the hapten diphenylcyclopropenone (DPC). These receptor sequences come from a woman aged 18-29 years with alopecia areata. Some clones in this sample may be carry-over from other donors' samples.

Many counts were recorded for this clonotype. The chain joins TRBV7-9 to TRBJ1-6; D perhaps matches TRBD1 (5 bases). Trimming removed 5 bases at V and 9 bases at J, with 17 bases between. Germline CDR1 SEHNR, CDR2 FQNEAQ (reference sequence). The CDR3 runs to 15 residues. CDR3 protein: CASSPPGGRASPLHF. CDR3 bases: TGTGCCAGCAGCCCACCCGGGGGTAGAGCTTCACCCCTCCACTTT.

This clonotype was detected a few times. J is TRBJ1-4 and V is TRBV28; the match to TRBD1 covers 10 bases. The CDR3 loop spans 13 amino acids. Germline CDR1 is MDHEN and CDR2 is SYDVKM. V gave up 3 bases and J gave up 10 bases; unmatched junction bases: 2. CDR3 sequence (DNA): TGTGCCAGCAGTTTCCGGGACAGGGGAAAACTGTTTTTT. Translated, it gives CASSFRDRGKLFF.

This rearrangement joins TRBV18 to TRBJ2-3; 8 bases are shared with TRBD2. Germline assignment: CDR1 KGHSH and CDR2 LQKENI. This CDR3 has 14 amino acids. V was pared by 3 bases and J by 5 bases, with 4 bases of the junction left unmatched. The CDR3 region has the DNA TGTGCCAGCTCACCTTCTAGCGGGCGAGATACGCAGTATTTT. Translating it yields CASSPSSGRDTQYF.

The rearrangement uses TRBV7-3 and TRBJ2-2; 7 nucleotides match TRBD1. The V and J ends lost 5 bases and 2 bases, in that order; junction bases with no gene match: 11. Germline V gives CDR1 SGHTA, CDR2 FQGTGA. This CDR3 region has 17 residues. The CDR3: CASSPTWDSSNTGELFF. In nucleotides, the CDR3 is TGTGCCAGCAGCCCTACCTGGGACAGTTCTAACACCGGGGAGCTGTTTTTT.

This clonotype was observed a few times. The genes are TRBV20-1 and TRBJ2-5, with TRBD2 matching over 8 bases. V lost 5 bases to trimming and J lost 4 bases; unmatched junction nucleotides: 12. Germline V gene sequence: CDR1 DFQATT, CDR2 SNEGSKA (reference sequence). This CDR3 has 15 residues. The CDR3 nucleotides read TGCAGTGCTGGGATTGGGCGGGGGGTCAGAGAGACCCAGTACTTC. Its protein is CSAGIGRGVRETQYF.

This chain connects TRBV28 to TRBJ2-7; D might be TRBD1 or TRBD2, each matching 5 bases. V lost 6 bases, J lost 6 bases, and 21 bases lay in between. Germline-derived CDR1 and CDR2 are MDHEN and SYDVKM. The CDR3 runs 15 residues. The CDR3 spells CASSPRVAGLGEQYF. DNA of the CDR3: TGTGCCAGCAGCCCGAGGGTGGCAGGGTTGGGCGAGCAGTACTTC.

This clonotype was seen repeatedly, ten times or more. The CDR3 coding sequence is TGTGCCAGCAGTTACCTGACAGGTTATAGCAATCAGCCCCAGCATTTT. Its protein is CASSYLTGYSNQPQHF. The chain is built from TRBV6-2 or TRBV6-3 and TRBJ1-5, with a tentative D call TRBD1 (6 bases). The CDR3 runs 16 residues. CDR1 and CDR2 from the germline V gene are MNHEY and SVGEGT. The V and J ends lost 2 bases and 0 bases respectively, with 11 bases between them.

This clonotype was detected many times. The DNA of the CDR3 is TGTGCCAGCAGTGGCAGGGTCGGTAATTCACCCCTCCACTTT. Protein sequence: CASSGRVGNSPLHF. This rearrangement joins TRBV6-1 to TRBJ1-6; D perhaps matches TRBD1 (5 bases). Trimming cost V 4 bases and J 6 bases, with 10 bases left between them. The CDR3 spans 14 residues. Germline-derived CDR1 and CDR2 are MNHNS and SASEGT.

V usage is TRBV18 and J usage is TRBJ2-7, with D unclear. Per the germline V gene, CDR1 is KGHSH and CDR2 is LQKENI. V lost 2 bases to trimming and J lost 3 bases, with 8 bases between them. The CDR3 spans 13 residues. The CDR3 DNA follows: TGTGCCAGCTCACCAATCGTGGGCTACGAGCAGTACTTC. Amino acid sequence: CASSPIVGYEQYF.

The sample holds a few counts of this clonotype. The rearrangement joins TRBV7-7 to TRBJ2-7, with 9 positions matching TRBD1. The CDR3 sequence is 15 residues long. The J segment lost 5 bases and the V segment lost 5 bases, leaving 10 bases of the junction unmatched. Germline CDR1 and CDR2: SSHAT and FNYEAQ (reference sequence). CDR3 in amino acids: CASSPGTGFGDEQYF. The CDR3, as DNA: TGTGCCAGCAGCCCTGGGACAGGGTTTGGCGACGAGCAGTACTTC.

This clonotype was recorded at least ten times. The chain uses TRBV12-5 and TRBJ2-7, with D perhaps matching TRBD1 (6 bases). CDR1 is LGHNT, CDR2 FRNRAP, per germline. This CDR3 region has 13 residues. Between the trimmed V and J ends, which lost 6 bases and 3 bases, there was a span of 12 bases. The CDR3 bases are TGTGCTAGTGGGTTGACAGGAGGCTACGAGCAGTACTTC. Its translation is CASGLTGGYEQYF.

This clonotype was recorded a few times. The V call is TRBV12-3 or TRBV12-4, the J call TRBJ1-1, with TRBD1 as a possible D gene (5 bases). The CDR3 covers 14 residues. Deletions cut 3 bases from V and 5 bases from J, with 13 bases between. CDR3 sequence: CASSFGREGTEAFF. The CDR3 DNA is TGTGCCAGCAGTTTTGGCAGGGAGGGGACTGAAGCTTTCTTT.